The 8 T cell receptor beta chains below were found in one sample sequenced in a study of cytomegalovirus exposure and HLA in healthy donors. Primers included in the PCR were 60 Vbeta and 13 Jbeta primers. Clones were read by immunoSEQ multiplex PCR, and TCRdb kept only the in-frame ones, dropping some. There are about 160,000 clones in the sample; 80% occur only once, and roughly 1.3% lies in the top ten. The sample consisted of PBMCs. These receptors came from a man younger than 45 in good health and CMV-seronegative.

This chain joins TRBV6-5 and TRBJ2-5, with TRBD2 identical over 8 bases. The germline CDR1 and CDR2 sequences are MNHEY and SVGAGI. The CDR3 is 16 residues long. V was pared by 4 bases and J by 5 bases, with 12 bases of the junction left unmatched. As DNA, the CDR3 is TGTGCCAGCAGTTGGGGGACGGGACTAGTTCATGAGACCCAGTACTTC. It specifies CASSWGTGLVHETQYF.

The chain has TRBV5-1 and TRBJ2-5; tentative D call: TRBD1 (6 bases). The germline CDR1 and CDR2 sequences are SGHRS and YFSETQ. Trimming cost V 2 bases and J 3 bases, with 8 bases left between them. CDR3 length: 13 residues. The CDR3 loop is CASSLGQKETQYF. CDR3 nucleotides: TGCGCCAGCAGCTTAGGACAGAAAGAGACCCAGTACTTC. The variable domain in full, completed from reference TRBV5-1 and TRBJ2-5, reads KAGVTQTPRYLIKTRGQQVTLSCSPISGHRSVSWYQQTPGQGLQFLFEYFSETQRNKGNFPGRFSGRQFSNSRSEMNVSTLELGDSALYLCASSLGQKETQYFGPGTRLLVL.

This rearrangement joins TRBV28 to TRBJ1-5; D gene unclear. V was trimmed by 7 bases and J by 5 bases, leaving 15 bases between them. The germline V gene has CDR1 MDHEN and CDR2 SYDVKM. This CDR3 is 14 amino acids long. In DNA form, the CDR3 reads TGTGCCAGCACCCTGTCCAGTTTTGATCAGCCCCAGCATTTT. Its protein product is CASTLSSFDQPQHF.

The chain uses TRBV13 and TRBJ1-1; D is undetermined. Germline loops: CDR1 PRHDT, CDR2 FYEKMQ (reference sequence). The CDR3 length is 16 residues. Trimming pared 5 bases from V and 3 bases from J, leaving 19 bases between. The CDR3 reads CASSPRGGSRDTEAFF. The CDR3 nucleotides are TGTGCCAGCAGCCCCCGGGGAGGGAGCCGTGACACTGAAGCTTTCTTT.

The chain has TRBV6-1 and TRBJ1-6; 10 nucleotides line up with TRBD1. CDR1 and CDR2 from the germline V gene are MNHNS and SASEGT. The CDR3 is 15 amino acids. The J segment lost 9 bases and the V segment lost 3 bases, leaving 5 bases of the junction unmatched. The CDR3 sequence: CASSEVDRGLSPLHF. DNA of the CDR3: TGTGCCAGCAGTGAGGTCGACAGGGGGCTTTCACCCCTCCACTTT.

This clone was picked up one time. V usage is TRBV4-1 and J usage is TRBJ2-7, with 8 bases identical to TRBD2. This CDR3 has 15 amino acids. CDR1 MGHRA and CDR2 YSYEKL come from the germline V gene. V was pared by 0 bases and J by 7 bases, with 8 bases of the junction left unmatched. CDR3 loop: CASSQDTGRAGEQYF. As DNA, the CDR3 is TGCGCCAGCAGCCAAGATACCGGGAGGGCGGGTGAGCAGTACTTC.

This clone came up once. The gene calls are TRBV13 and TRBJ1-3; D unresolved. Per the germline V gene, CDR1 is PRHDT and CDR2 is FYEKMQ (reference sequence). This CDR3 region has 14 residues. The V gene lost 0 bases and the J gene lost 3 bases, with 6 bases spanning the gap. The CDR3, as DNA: TGTGCCAGCAGCTTAGGGGCGGATGGAAACACCATATATTTT. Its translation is CASSLGADGNTIYF.

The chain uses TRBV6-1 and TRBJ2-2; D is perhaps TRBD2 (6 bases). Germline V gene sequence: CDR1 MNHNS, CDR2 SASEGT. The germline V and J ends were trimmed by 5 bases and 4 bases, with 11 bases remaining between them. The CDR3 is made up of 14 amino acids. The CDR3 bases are TGTGCCAGCAGTACAGGACTACTCACCGGGGAGCTGTTTTTT. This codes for CASSTGLLTGELFF.